The 5 T cell receptor beta chains reported below all come from one sample, sequenced in a study of neurological immune-mediated disorders. TCRdb redid the calling of the 5' RACE reads with MiXCR, one entry per CDR3 protein. The table has more than 30,000 distinct CDR3 sequences, 13% seen once. Time point indicated: technical triplicate 2. The specimen was CD4+ T cells from blood. These receptors were collected from a female donor with HTLV-1-associated myelopathy (HAM/TSP).

This clonotype occurred many times. The chain joins TRBV12-3 or TRBV12-4 to TRBJ2-3; D remains unclear. The ends were cut back, 4 bases at V and 6 bases at J, with 8 bases in the middle. The length of the CDR3 is 12 residues. This chain's CDR3 is CASSSFRDTQYF. CDR3 DNA sequence: TGTGCCAGCAGTTCCTTTCGCGATACGCAGTATTTT.

This clonotype occurred many times. V usage is TRBV5-1 and J usage is TRBJ2-6; a weak D match, TRBD1 (5 bases). CDR3 length: 15 residues. V lost 4 bases and J 0 bases, leaving 8 bases between the germline ends. The germline V gene encodes CDR1 SGHRS and CDR2 YFSETQ. This CDR3 reads CASSRGHSGANVLTF. The CDR3 DNA reads as TGCGCCAGCAGCAGGGGCCACTCTGGGGCCAACGTCCTGACTTTC.

This clonotype was seen many times. The chain combines TRBV20-1 with TRBJ2-7; 12 nucleotides agree with TRBD2. The CDR3 covers 14 residues. Germline CDR1 is DFQATT and CDR2 is SNEGSKA (reference sequence). V gave up 6 bases and J gave up 2 bases; unmatched junction bases: 5. The CDR3 reads CSANPSGRAYEQYF. The DNA for the CDR3 is TGCAGTGCGAACCCTAGCGGGAGGGCCTACGAGCAGTACTTC.

This clonotype was observed many times. V and J are TRBV18 and TRBJ2-7; D is perhaps TRBD1 (5 bases). Trimming stripped 2 bases from V and 2 bases from J, with 7 bases between. The CDR3 contains 13 residues. Germline-derived CDR1 and CDR2 are KGHSH and LQKENI. CDR3 residues: CASSPSRAYEQYF. CDR3 DNA sequence: TGTGCCAGCTCACCAAGCAGGGCCTACGAGCAGTACTTC. Looking up the rest from reference TRBV18 and TRBJ2-7 gives the full variable domain: NAGVMQNPRHLVRRRGQEARLRCSPMKGHSHVYWYRQLPEEGLKFMVYLQKENIIDESGMPKERFSAEFPKEGPSILRIQQVVRGDSAAYFCASSPSRAYEQYFGPGTRLTVT.

This clonotype was observed at least ten times. The CDR3 is CASSLGGVSDTEAFF. The CDR3 DNA sequence: TGTGCCAGCAGTTTAGGGGGGGTGTCGGACACTGAAGCTTTCTTT. The chain employs TRBV12-3 or TRBV12-4 and TRBJ1-1, with D perhaps matching TRBD1 (5 bases). The germline V and J ends were trimmed by 1 base and 3 bases, with 12 bases remaining between them. This CDR3 has 15 amino acids.